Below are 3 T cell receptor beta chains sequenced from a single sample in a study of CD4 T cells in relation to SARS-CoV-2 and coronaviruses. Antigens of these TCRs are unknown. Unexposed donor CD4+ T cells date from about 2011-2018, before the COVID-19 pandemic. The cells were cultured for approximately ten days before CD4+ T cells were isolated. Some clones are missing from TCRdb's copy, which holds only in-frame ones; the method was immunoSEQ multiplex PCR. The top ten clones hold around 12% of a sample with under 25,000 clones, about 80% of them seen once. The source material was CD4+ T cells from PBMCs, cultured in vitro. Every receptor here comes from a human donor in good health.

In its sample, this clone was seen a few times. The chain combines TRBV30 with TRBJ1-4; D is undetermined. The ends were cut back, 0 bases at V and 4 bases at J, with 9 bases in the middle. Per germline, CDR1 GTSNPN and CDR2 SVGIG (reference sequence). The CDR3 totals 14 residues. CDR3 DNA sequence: TGTGCCTGGAGTGTGGACCGATTTAATGAAAAACTGTTTTTT. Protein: CAWSVDRFNEKLFF.

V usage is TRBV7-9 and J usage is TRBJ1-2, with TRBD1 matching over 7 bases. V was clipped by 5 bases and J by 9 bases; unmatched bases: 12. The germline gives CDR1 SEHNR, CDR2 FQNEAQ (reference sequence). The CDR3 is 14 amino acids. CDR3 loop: CASSPGQRAMSYTF. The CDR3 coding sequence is TGTGCCAGCAGCCCGGGACAGAGAGCTATGAGCTACACCTTC.

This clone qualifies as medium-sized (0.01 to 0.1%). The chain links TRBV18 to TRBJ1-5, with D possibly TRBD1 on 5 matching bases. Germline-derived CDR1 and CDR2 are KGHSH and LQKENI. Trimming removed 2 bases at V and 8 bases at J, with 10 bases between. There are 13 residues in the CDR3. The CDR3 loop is CASSPAVGEPQHF. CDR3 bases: TGTGCCAGCTCACCAGCAGTGGGGGAGCCCCAGCATTTT.